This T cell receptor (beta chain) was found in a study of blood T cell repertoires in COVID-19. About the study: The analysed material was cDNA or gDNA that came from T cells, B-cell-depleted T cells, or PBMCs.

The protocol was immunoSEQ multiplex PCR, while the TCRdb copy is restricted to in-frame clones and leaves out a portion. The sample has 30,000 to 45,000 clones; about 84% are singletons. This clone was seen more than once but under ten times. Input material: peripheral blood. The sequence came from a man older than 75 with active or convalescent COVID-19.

CDR3 sequence: CASSQDRYEQYF. As DNA, the CDR3 is TGTGCCAGCAGCCAAGACAGGTACGAGCAGTACTTC. This rearrangement joins TRBV3-1 (or the pseudogene TRBV3-2) to TRBJ2-7; D gene uncertain. The length of the CDR3 is 12 residues. CDR1 LGHDT and CDR2 YNNKEL come from the germline V gene (reference sequence). Trimming stripped 0 bases from V and 4 bases from J, with 4 bases between.